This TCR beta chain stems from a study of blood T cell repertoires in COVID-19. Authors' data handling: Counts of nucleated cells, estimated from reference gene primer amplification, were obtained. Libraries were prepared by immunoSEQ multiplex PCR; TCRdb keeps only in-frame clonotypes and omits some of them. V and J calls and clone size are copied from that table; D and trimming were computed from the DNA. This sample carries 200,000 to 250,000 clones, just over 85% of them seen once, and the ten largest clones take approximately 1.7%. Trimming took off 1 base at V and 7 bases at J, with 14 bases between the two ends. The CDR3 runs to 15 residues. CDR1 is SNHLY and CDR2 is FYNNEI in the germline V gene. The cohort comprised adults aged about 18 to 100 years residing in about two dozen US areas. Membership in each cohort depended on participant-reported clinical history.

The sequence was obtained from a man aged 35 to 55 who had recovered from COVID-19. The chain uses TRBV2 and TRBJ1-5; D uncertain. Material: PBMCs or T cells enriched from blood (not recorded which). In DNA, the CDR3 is TGTGCCAGCAGTGAAGATGAGGGAGGTGGACAGCCCCAGCATTTT. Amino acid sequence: CASSEDEGGGQPQHF.